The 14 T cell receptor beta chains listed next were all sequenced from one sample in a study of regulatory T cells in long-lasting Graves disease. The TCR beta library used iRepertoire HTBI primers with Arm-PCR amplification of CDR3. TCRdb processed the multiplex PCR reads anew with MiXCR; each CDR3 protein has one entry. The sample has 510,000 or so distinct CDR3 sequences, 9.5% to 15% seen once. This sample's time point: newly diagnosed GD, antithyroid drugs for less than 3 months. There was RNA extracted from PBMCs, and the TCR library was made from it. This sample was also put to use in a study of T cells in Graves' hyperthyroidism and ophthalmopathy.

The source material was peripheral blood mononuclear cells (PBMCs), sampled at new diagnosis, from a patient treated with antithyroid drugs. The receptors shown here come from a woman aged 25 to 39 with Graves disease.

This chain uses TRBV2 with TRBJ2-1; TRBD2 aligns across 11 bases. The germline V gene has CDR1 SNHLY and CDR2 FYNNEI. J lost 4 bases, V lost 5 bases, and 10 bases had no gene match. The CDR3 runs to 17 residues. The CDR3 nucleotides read TGTGCCAGCAGTTTTAGCGGGAGGGCCCATTTATACAATGAGCAGTTCTTC. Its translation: CASSFSGRAHLYNEQFF.

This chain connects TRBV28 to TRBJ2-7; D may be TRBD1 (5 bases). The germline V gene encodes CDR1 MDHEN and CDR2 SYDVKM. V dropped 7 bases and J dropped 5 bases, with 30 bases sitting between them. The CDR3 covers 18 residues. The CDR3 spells CASTPQTARDKYGNEQYF. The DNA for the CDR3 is TGTGCCAGCACCCCTCAGACAGCCAGGGATAAGTATGGAAACGAGCAGTACTTC. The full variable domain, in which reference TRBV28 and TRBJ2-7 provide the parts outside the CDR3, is DVKVTQSSRYLVKRTGEKVFLECVQDMDHENMFWYRQDPGLGLRLIYFSYDVKMKEKGDIPEGYSVSREKKERFSLILESASTNQTSMYLCASTPQTARDKYGNEQYFGPGTRLTVT.

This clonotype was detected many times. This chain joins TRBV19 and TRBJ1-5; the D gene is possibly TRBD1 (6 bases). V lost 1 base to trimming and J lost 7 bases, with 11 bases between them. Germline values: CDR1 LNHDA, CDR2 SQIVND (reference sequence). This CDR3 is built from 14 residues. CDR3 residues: CASSIVAGDQPQHF. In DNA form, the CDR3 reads TGTGCCAGTAGTATAGTGGCAGGGGACCAGCCCCAGCATTTT.

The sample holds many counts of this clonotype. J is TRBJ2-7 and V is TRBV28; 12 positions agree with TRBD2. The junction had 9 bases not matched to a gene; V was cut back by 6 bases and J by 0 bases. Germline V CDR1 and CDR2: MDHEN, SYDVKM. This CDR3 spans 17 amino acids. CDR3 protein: CASSSGTSGSHSYEQYF. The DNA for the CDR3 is TGTGCCAGCAGCTCCGGGACTAGCGGGTCCCACTCCTACGAGCAGTACTTC.

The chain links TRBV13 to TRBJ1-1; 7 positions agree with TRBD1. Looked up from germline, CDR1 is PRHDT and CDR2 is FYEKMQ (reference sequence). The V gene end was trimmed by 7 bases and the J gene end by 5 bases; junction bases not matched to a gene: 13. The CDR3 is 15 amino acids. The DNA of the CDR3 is TGTGCCAGCACCCTCCATAGGGCAGGGGGGACTGAAGCTTTCTTT. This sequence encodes CASTLHRAGGTEAFF.

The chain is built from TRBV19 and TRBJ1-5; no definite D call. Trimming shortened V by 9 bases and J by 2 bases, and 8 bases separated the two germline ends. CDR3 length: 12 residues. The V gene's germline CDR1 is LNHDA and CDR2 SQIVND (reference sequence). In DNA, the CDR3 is TGTGCCAGCGGATTGCGCAATCAGCCCCAGCATTTT. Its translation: CASGLRNQPQHF.

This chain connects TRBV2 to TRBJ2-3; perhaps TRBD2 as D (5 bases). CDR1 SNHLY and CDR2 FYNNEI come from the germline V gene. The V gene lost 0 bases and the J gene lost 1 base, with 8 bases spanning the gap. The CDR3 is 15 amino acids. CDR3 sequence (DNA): TGTGCCAGCAGTGAAGCAGCGCGGGGCACAGATACGCAGTATTTT. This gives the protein CASSEAARGTDTQYF.

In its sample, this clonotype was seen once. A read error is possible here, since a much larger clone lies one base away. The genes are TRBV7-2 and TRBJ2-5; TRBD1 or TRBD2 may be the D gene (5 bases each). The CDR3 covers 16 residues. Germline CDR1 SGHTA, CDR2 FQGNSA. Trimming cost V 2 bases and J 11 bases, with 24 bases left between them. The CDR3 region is CASSLTGARDYNEQYF. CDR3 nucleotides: TGTGCCAGCAGCTTAACCGGGGCTCGCGACTACAATGAGCAGTACTTC. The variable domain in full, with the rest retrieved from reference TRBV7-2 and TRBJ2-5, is GAGVSQSPSNKVTEKGKDVELRCDPISGHTALYWYRQSLGQGLEFLIYFQGNSAPDKSGLPSDRFSAERTGGSVSTLTIQRTQQEDSAVYLCASSLTGARDYNEQYFGPGTRLLVL.

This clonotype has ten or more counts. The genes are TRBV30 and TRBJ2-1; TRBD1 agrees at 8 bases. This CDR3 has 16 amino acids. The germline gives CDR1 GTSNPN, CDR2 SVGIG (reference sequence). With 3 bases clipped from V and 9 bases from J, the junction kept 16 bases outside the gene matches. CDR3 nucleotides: TGTGCCTGGAGGCCCCTATCAGGGGGCCGTGTCCGTGAGCAGTTCTTC. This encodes CAWRPLSGGRVREQFF.

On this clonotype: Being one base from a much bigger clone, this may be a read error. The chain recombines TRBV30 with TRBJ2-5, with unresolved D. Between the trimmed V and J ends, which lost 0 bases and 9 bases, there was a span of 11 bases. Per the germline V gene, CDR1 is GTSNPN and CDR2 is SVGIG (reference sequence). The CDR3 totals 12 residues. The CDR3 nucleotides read TGTGCCTGGAGTGTACAGTTCGAGGCCCAGTACTTC. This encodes CAWSVQFEAQYF.

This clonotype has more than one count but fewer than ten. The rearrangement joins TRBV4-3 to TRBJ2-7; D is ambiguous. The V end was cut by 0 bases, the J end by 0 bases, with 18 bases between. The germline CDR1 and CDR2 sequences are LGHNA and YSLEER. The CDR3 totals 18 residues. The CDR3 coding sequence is TGCGCCAGCAGCCAAGATAAAGGTTCGGGCTTTAGCTCCTACGAGCAGTACTTC. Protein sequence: CASSQDKGSGFSSYEQYF.

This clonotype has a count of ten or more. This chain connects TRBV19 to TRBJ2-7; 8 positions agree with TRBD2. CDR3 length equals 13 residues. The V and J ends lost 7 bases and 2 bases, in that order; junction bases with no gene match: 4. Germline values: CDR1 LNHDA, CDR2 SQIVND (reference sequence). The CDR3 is CASKSGSAYEQYF. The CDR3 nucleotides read TGTGCCAGTAAGAGCGGGAGTGCCTACGAGCAGTACTTC.

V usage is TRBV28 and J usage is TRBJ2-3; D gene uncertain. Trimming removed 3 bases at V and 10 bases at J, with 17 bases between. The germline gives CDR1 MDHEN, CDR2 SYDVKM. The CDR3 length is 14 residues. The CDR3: CASSLRQALSSQYF. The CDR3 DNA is TGTGCCAGCAGTTTGCGGCAGGCCCTCTCCTCGCAGTATTTT.

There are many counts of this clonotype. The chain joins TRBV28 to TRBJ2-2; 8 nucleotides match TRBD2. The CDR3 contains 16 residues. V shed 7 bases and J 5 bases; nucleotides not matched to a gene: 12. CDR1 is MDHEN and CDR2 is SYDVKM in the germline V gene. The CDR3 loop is CASKSRGGLITGELFF. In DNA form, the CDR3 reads TGTGCCAGCAAGTCACGGGGGGGGTTGATTACCGGGGAGCTGTTTTTT.